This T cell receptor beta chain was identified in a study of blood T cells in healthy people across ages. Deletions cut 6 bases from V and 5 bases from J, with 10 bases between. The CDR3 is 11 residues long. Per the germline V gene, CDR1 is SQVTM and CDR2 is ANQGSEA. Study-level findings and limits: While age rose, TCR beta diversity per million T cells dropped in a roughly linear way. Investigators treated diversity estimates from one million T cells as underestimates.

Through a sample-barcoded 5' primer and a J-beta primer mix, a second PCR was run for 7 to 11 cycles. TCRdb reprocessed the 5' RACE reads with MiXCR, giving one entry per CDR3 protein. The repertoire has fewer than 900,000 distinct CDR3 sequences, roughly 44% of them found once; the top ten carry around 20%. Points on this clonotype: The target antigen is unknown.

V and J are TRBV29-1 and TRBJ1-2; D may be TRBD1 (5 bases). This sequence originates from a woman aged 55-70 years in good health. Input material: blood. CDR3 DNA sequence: TGCAGCGTCAGTCCAGGGTATGGCTACACCTTC. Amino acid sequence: CSVSPGYGYTF.